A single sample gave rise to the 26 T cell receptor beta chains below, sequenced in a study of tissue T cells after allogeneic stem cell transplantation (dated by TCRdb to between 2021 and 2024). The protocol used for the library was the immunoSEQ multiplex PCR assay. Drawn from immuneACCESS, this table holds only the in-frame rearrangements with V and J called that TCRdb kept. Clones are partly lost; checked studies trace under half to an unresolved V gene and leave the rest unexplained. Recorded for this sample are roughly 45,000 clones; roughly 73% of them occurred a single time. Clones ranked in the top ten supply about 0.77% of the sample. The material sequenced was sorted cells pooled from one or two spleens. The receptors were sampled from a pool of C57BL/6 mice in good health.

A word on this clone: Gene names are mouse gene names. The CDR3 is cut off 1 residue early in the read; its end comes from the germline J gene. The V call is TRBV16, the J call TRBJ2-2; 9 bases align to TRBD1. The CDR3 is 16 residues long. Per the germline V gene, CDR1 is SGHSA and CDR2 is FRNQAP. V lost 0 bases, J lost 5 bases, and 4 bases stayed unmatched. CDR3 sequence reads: CASSLEQGAGTGQLYF. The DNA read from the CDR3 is TGTGCAAGCAGCTTAGAACAGGGGGCGGGAACCGGGCAGCTCTAC.

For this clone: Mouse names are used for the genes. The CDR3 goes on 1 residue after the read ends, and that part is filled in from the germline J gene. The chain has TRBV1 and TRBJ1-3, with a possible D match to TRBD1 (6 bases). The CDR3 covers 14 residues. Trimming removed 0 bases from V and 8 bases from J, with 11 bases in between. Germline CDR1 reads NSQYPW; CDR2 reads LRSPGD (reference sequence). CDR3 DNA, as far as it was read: TGCACCTGCAGTGCAGATCCGGGACAACATACGCTCTAT. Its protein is CTCSADPGQHTLY. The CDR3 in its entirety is CTCSADPGQHTLYF.

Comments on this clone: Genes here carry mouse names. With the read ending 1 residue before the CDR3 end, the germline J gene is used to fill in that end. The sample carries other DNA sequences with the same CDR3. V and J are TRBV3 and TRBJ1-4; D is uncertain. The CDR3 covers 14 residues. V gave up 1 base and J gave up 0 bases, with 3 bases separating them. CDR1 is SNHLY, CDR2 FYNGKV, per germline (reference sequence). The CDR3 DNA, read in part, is TGTGCCAGCAGCTTAGGTGTTTCCAACGAAAGATTATTT. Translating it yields CASSLGVSNERLF. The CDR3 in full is CASSLGVSNERLFF.

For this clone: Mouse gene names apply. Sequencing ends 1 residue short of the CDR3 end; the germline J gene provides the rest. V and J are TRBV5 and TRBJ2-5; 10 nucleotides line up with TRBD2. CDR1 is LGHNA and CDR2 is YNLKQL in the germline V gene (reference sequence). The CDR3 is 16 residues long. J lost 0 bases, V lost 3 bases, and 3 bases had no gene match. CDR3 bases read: TGTGCCAGCAGCCACGGACTGGGGGTTAACCAAGACACCCAGTAC. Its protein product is CASSHGLGVNQDTQY. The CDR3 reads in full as CASSHGLGVNQDTQYF.

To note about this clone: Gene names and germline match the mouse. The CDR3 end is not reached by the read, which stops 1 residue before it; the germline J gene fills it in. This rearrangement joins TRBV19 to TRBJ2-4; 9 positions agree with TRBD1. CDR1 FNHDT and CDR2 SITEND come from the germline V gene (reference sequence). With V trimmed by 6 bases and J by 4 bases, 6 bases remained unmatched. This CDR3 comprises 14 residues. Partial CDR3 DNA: TGTGCCAGCACCCCGGGACAGGGAGAAAACACCTTGTAC. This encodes CASTPGQGENTLY. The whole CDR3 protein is CASTPGQGENTLYF.

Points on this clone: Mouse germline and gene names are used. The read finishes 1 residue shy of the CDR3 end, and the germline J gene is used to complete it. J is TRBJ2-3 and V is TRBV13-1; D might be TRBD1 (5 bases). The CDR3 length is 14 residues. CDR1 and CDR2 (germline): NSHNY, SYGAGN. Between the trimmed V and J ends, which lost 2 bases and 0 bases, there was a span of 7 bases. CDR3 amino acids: CASSDRESAETLYF. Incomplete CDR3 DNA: TGTGCCAGCAGTGACAGGGAGAGTGCAGAAACGCTGTAT.

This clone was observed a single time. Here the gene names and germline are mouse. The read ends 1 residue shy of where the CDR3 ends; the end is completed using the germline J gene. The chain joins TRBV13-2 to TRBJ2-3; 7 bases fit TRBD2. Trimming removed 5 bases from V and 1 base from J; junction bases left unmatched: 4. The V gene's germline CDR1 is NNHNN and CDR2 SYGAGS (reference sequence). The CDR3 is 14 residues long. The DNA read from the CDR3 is TGTGCCAGCGGGAACGACTGGGGTGCAGAAACGCTGTAT. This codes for CASGNDWGAETLY. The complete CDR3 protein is CASGNDWGAETLYF.

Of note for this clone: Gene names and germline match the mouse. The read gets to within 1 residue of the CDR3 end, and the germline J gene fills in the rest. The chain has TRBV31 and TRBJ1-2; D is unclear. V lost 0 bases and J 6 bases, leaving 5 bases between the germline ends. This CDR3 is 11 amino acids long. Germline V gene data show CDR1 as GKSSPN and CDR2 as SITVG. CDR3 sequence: CAWSLGPDYTF. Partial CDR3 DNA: TGTGCCTGGAGTCTGGGCCCCGACTACACC.

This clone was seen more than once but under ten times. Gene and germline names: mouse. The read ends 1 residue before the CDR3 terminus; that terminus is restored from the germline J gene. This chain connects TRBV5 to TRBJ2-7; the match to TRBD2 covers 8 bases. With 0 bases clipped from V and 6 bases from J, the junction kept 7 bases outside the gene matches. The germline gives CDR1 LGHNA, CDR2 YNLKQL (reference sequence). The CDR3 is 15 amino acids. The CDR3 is CASSQDEGGRSEQYF. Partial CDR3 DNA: TGTGCCAGCAGCCAAGATGAGGGGGGGCGGAGTGAACAGTAC.

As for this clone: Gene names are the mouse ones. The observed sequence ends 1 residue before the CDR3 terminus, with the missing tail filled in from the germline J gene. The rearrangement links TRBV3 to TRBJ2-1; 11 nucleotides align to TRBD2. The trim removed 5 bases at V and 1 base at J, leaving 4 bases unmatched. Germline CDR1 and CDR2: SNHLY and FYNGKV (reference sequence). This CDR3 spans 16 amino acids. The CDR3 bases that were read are TGTGCCAGCAGCGGACTGGGGGGCAAAAACTATGCTGAGCAGTTC. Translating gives CASSGLGGKNYAEQF. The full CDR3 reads CASSGLGGKNYAEQFF.

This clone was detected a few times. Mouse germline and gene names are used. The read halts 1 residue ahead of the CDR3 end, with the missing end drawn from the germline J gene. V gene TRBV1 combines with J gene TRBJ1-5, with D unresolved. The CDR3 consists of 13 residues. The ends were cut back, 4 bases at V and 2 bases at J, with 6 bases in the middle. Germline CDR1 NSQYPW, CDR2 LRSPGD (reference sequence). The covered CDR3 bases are TGCACCTGCAGTGGCCGGGACAACCAGGCTCCGCTT. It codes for CTCSGRDNQAPL. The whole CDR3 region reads CTCSGRDNQAPLF.

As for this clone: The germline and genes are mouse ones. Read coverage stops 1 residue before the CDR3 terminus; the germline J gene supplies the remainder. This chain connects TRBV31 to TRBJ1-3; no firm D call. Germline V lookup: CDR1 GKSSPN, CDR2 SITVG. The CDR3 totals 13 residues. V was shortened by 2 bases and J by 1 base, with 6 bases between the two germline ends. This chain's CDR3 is CAWSTESGNTLYF. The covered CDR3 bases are TGTGCCTGGAGTACAGAATCTGGAAATACGCTCTAT.

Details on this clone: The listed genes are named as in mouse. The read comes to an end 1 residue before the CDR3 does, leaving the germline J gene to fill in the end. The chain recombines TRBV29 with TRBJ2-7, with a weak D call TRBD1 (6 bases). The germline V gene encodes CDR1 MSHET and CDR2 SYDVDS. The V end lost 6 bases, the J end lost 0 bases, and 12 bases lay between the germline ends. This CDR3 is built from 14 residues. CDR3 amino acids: CASRPGQSSYEQYF. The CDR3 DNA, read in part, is TGTGCTAGCAGACCGGGACAAAGCTCCTATGAACAGTAC.

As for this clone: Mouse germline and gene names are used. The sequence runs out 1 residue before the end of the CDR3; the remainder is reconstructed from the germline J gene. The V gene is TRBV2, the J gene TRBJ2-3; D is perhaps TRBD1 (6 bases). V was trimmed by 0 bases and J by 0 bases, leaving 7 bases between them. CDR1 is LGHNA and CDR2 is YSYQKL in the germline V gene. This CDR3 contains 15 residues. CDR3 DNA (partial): TGTGCCAGCAGCCAAGATACAGGGAGTGCAGAAACGCTGTAT. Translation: CASSQDTGSAETLY. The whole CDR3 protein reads CASSQDTGSAETLYF.

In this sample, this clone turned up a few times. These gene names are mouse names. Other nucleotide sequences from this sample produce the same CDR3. The CDR3 here is CGATGGYEQYF. The CDR3 bases that were read are TGTGGTGCAACAGGGGGCTATGAACAGTAC. This rearrangement joins TRBV20 to TRBJ2-7, with 8 bases fitting TRBD1. The CDR3 end falls 1 residue outside the read, so it is completed with the germline J gene. The CDR3 consists of 11 residues. The V gene end was trimmed by 6 bases and the J gene end by 3 bases; junction bases not matched to a gene: 1. The germline V gene encodes CDR1 GFQATS and CDR2 STVNSAI.

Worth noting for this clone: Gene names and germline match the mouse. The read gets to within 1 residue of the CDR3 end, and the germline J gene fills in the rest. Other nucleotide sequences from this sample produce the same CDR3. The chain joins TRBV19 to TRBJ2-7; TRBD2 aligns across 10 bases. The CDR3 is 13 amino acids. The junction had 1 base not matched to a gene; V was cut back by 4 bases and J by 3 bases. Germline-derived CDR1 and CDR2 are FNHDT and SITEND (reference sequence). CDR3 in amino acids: CASSRTGGYEQYF. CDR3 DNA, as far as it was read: TGTGCCAGCAGTCGGACTGGGGGCTATGAACAGTAC.

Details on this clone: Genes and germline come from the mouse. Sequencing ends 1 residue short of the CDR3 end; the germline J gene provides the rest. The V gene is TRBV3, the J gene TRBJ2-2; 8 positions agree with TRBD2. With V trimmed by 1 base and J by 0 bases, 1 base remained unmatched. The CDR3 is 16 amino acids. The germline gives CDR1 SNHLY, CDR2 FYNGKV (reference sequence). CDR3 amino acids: CASSLDWGSNTGQLYF. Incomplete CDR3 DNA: TGTGCCAGCAGCTTAGACTGGGGGTCAAACACCGGGCAGCTCTAC. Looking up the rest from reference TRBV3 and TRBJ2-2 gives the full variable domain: GPKVLQIPSHQIIDMGQMVTLNCDPVSNHLYFYWYKQILGQQMEFLVNFYNGKVMEKSKLFKDQFSVERPDGSYFTLKIQPTALEDSAVYFCASSLDWGSNTGQLYFGEGSKLTVL.

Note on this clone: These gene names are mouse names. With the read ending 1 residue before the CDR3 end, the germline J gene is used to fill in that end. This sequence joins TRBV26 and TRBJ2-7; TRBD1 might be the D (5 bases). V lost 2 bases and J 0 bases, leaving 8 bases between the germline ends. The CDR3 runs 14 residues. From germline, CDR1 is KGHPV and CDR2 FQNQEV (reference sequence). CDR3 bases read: TGTGCCAGCAGTCTGGGACATAACTCCTATGAACAGTAC. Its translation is CASSLGHNSYEQY. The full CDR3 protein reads CASSLGHNSYEQYF.

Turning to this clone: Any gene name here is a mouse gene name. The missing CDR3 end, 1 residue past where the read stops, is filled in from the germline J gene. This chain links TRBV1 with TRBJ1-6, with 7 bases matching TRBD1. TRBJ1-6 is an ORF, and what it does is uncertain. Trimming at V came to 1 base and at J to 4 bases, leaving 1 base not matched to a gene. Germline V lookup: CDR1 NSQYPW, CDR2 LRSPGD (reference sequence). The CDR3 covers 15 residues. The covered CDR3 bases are TGCACCTGCAGTGCAGTGGGACAGTATAATTCGCCCCTCTAC. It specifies CTCSAVGQYNSPLY. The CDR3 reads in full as CTCSAVGQYNSPLYF.

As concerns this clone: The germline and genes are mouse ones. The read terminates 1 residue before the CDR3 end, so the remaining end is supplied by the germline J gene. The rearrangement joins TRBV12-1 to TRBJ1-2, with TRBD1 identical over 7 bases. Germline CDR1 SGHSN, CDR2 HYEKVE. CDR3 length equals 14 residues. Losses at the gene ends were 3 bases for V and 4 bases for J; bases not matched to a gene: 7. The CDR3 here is CASSIQGWGSDYTF. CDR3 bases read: TGTGCCAGCTCTATACAGGGGTGGGGCTCCGACTACACC.

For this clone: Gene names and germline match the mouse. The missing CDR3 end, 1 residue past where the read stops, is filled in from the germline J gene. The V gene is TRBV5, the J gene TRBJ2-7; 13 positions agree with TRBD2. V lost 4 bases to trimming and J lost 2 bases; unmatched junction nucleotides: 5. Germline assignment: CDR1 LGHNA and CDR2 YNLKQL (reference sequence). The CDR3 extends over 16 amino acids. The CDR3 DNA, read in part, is TGTGCCAGCAGCCGCTCCGGGACTGGGGGGGCCTATGAACAGTAC. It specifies CASSRSGTGGAYEQY. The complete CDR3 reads CASSRSGTGGAYEQYF.

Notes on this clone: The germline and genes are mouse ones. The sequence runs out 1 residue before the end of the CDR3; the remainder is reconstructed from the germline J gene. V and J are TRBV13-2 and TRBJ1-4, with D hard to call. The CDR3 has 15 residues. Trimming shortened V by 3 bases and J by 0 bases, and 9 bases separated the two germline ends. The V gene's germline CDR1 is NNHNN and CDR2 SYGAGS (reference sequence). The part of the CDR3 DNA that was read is TGTGCCAGCGGTGGAAACAGAATTTCCAACGAAAGATTATTT. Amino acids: CASGGNRISNERLF. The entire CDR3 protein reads CASGGNRISNERLFF.

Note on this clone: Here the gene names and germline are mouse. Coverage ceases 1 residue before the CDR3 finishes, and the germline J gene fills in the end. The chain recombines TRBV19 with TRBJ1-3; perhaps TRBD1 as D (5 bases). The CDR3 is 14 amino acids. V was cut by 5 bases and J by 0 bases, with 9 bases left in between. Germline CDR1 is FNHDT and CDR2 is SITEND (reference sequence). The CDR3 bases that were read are TGTGCCAGCAGCAAGGACAATTCTGGAAATACGCTCTAT. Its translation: CASSKDNSGNTLY. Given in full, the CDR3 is CASSKDNSGNTLYF.

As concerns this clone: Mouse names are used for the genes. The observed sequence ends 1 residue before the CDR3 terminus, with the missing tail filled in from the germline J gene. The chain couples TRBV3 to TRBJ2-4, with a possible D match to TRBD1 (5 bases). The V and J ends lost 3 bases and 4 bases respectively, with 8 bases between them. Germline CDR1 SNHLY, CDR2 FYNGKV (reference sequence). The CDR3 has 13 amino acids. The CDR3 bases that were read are TGTGCCAGCAGCTTTGGACAAAAAAACACCTTGTAC. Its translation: CASSFGQKNTLY. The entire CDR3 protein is CASSFGQKNTLYF.

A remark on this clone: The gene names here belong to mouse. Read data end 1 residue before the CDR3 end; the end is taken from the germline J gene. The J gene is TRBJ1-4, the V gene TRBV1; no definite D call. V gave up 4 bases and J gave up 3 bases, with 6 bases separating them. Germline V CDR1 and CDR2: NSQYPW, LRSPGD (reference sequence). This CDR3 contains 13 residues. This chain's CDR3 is CTCSVTTNERLFF. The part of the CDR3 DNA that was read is TGCACCTGCAGTGTCACAACCAACGAAAGATTATTT. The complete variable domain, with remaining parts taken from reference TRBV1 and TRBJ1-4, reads VTLLEQNPRWRLVPRGQAVNLRCILKNSQYPWMSWYQQDLQKQLQWLFTLRSPGDKEVKSLPGADYLATRVTDTELRLQVANMSQGRTLYCTCSVTTNERLFFGHGTKLSVL.

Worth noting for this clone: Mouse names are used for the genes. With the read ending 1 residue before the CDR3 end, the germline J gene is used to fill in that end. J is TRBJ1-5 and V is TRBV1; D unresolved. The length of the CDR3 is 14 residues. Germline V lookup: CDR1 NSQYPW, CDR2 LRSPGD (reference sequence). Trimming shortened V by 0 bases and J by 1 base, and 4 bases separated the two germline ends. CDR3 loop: CTCSADKNNQAPLF. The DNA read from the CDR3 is TGCACCTGCAGTGCAGACAAAAACAACCAGGCTCCGCTT.